Below, one T cell receptor beta chain is given with its context. Its cognate antigen is unknown. Authors' data handling: Out-of-frame sequences were removed, leaving roughly 2,200,000 distinct TCRbeta sequences. The assay was immunoSEQ multiplex PCR, and TCRdb's table has in-frame clones only and misses some. The V and J calls and the clone size are those of that table, but D and trimming were determined from the DNA. The sample gives roughly 53,000 clones, around three quarters of which show up once; around 1.6% is in the top ten. The data stem from a study of memory CD4+ T cells and cytomegalovirus serostatus. In the study overall: Of the healthy Belgian adults, under 10 were CMV seropositive and 24 seronegative. Study-level points and caveats: Median bootstrapped AUC for CMV status was around 0.95 originally, about 0.9 US-trained.

The sort gate was single viable CD3+CD4+CD8-CD45RO+ cells for memory CD4+ T cells. Germline V gene data show CDR1 as SNHLY and CDR2 as FYNNEI. The CDR3 covers 15 residues. V gave up 4 bases and J gave up 6 bases; unmatched junction bases: 9. The chain links TRBV2 to TRBJ1-2; TRBD1 agrees at 9 bases. The sequenced material came from memory CD4+ T cells from blood. The sequence was obtained from an adult in good health and CMV-seronegative. CDR3 residues: CASSAQTGGMDGYTF. CDR3 DNA: TGTGCCAGCAGTGCCCAGACAGGGGGTATGGATGGCTACACCTTC.